These T cell receptor beta chains were read from a single sample in a study of T cells after yellow fever vaccination. TCRdb redid the calling of the 5' RACE reads with MiXCR, one entry per CDR3 protein. The sample carries some 340,000 distinct CDR3 sequences, approximately 11% recorded once. The sample here was CD4+ T cells sorted from PBMCs, taken 45 days after the yellow fever booster vaccination. All receptors derive from a young man who received the YFV17D yellow fever vaccine. Both conserved end residues are part of each CDR3. The D gene is left open where the match is weak. Clone size, where shown, is once, few, many, or a class for clones that have expanded.

j_call	d_call	v_call	clone_size	cdr3_nt	cdr3_aa
TRBJ2-5	-	TRBV5-4	-	TGTGCCAGCAGCCCCTCGGGACGACAGGAACAAGAGACCCAGTACTTC	CASSPSGRQEQETQYF
TRBJ2-2	-	TRBV6-1	few	TGTGCCAGCAGTGAGGGGACACCTCCCGGGGAGCTGTTTTTT	CASSEGTPPGELFF
TRBJ2-1	TRBD2	TRBV20-1	few	TGCAGTGCTCTAGCGGGGGCTACAGAGCAGTTCTTC	CSALAGATEQFF
TRBJ1-4	TRBD1	TRBV10-3	few	TGTGCCATCAGGGGGACAGCGAATGAAAAACTGTTTTTT	CAIRGTANEKLFF
TRBJ2-3	-	TRBV14	many	TGTGCCAGCAGCCCGAGGGGCAACACAGATACGCAGTATTTT	CASSPRGNTDTQYF
TRBJ2-1	-	TRBV7-9	once	TGTGCCAGCAGCCCGCCGCTAGTAACCAATGAGCAGTTCTTC	CASSPPLVTNEQFF
TRBJ2-3	-	TRBV4-3	-	TGCGCCAGCAGCCAAGACTTCACAGATACGCAGTATTTT	CASSQDFTDTQYF
TRBJ2-5	TRBD2	TRBV5-8	-	TGTGCCAGCAGCTTGGCATTGGCTAGCGGGGGCCCCTCAGAGGGAACCCAGTACTTC	CASSLALASGGPSEGTQYF
TRBJ1-2	-	TRBV7-2	many	TGTGCCAGCAGCTTAGAAGGGCCAGGGGCCTCTAACTATGGCTACACCTTC	CASSLEGPGASNYGYTF
TRBJ2-7	-	TRBV11-2	-	TGTGCCAGCAGCTTAGTGGGCAGGGCCTACGAGCAGTACTTC	CASSLVGRAYEQYF
TRBJ2-4	-	TRBV20-1	many	TGCAGTGCTAGTTCCACCCGGGGGGCCAAAAACATTCAGTACTTC	CSASSTRGAKNIQYF
TRBJ2-2	-	TRBV2	many	TGTGCCAGCCATACCGGGGGTTCGAACACCGGGGAGCTGTTTTTT	CASHTGGSNTGELFF
TRBJ1-2	-	TRBV20-1	few	TGCAGTGCTAGAGATCGGGCAAACTATGGCTACACCTTC	CSARDRANYGYTF
TRBJ2-6	TRBD1	TRBV20-1	few	TGCAGTGCTAGTTTAACAGGGGGCTTGTCTGGGGCCAACGTCCTGACTTTC	CSASLTGGLSGANVLTF
TRBJ2-3	TRBD2	TRBV5-1	few	TGCGCCAGCAGCTTGGGAAGCGGGGGGGCAACAGATACGCAGTATTTT	CASSLGSGGATDTQYF
TRBJ1-3	-	TRBV7-2	few	TGTGCCAGCAGCACCGACTGGGGGAGCTCTGGAAACACCATATATTTT	CASSTDWGSSGNTIYF
TRBJ2-1	TRBD2	TRBV3-1	few	TGTGCCAGCGCGCGGGGGGGTGCATCTGAGCAGTTCTTC	CASARGGASEQFF
TRBJ2-7	TRBD1	TRBV6-5	many	TGTGCCAGCAGTTACCGGGGCCGGACAGGGTCTGAGCAGTACTTC	CASSYRGRTGSEQYF
TRBJ1-2	-	TRBV7-8	-	TGTGCCAGCAGCACCCTCGCGTTGCACAACTATGGCTACACCTTC	CASSTLALHNYGYTF
TRBJ1-1	-	TRBV6-1	-	TGTGCCAGCAGTGTCAGACAGGACACTGAAGCTTTCTTT	CASSVRQDTEAFF
TRBJ1-1	-	TRBV7-7	few	TGTGCCAGCAGCCCGACCCTCGTCAGTGAAGCTTTCTTT	CASSPTLVSEAFF
TRBJ2-5	-	TRBV9	few	TGTGCCAGCAGCGTAGGGGGAGAGACCCAGTACTTC	CASSVGGETQYF
TRBJ1-6	-	TRBV6-5	many	TGTGCCAGCAGGGACCGGGGAGGGTCCCTCCACTTT	CASRDRGGSLHF
TRBJ2-2	-	TRBV10-3	-	TGTGCCATCAGTGGGAGGACAGTCACCGGGGAGCTGTTTTTT	CAISGRTVTGELFF
TRBJ1-2	-	TRBV29-1	few	TGCAGCGTTGAGCGGCGAGAAGTCTTGGGCTACACCTTC	CSVERREVLGYTF
TRBJ1-1	-	TRBV5-6	few	TGTGCCAGCAGCTTGGAGGGACCCCACACTGAAGCTTTCTTT	CASSLEGPHTEAFF
TRBJ1-1	TRBD1	TRBV10-3	many	TGTGCCACCGGACCCGGTACCGGGACAGGGGGCGCTGAAGCTTTCTTT	CATGPGTGTGGAEAFF
TRBJ1-1	TRBD1	TRBV28	-	TGTGCCAGCAGCATGACAGGGCGGGGTTACACTGAAGCTTTCTTT	CASSMTGRGYTEAFF
TRBJ2-1	TRBD1	TRBV9	-	TGTGCCAGCAGCGTATCCATGGGACAGTACAATGAGCAGTTCTTC	CASSVSMGQYNEQFF
TRBJ1-6	-	TRBV7-2	-	TGTGCCAGCAGCTTAGCGCGGTTGTATAATTCACCCCTCCACTTT	CASSLARLYNSPLHF
TRBJ2-5	TRBD1	TRBV7-9	-	TGTGCCAGCAGTAGACAGGGGGATCAAGAGACCCAGTACTTC	CASSRQGDQETQYF
TRBJ2-3	TRBD2	TRBV20-1	-	TGCAGTGCTGGCCCTGGCGGGGGGGCGGATACGCAGTATTTT	CSAGPGGGADTQYF
TRBJ1-5	-	TRBV4-1	many	TGCGCCAGCAGCCAGGGGGCCAGCGCTAATCAGCCCCAGCATTTT	CASSQGASANQPQHF
TRBJ1-2	TRBD1	TRBV12-3/TRBV12-4	many	TGTGCCAGCAGAGACCAGGGGGCGCGATCTATGAGCTACACCTTC	CASRDQGARSMSYTF
TRBJ1-1	-	TRBV7-9	-	TGTGCCAGCAGCTTAGCGTGGAACACTGAAGCTTTCTTT	CASSLAWNTEAFF
TRBJ1-5	-	TRBV5-6	few	TGTGCCAGCAGCTTATTCCGCACCTACAATCAGCCCCAGCATTTT	CASSLFRTYNQPQHF
TRBJ1-4	-	TRBV9	-	TGTGCCAGCAGCACTCAGGGATCCTGGGGGGAAAAACTGTTTTTT	CASSTQGSWGEKLFF
TRBJ2-7	-	TRBV7-2	few	TGTGCCAGCAGCTTAGGGCACGTGGACTACGAGCAGTACTTC	CASSLGHVDYEQYF
TRBJ2-5	TRBD1	TRBV5-4	-	TGTGCCAGCAGCCGACAGGGGGCGACGGAGACCCAGTACTTC	CASSRQGATETQYF
TRBJ1-2	-	TRBV10-3	-	TGTGCCATCAGTGAGTCGCTGCGGCTGTCACTCGGCTACACCTTC	CAISESLRLSLGYTF
TRBJ2-7	-	TRBV6-5	-	TGTGCCAGCAGTAGTCCCCGCCTGGGGCAGTACTTC	CASSSPRLGQYF
TRBJ2-1	TRBD1	TRBV7-3	few	TGTGCCAGCAGCGCTACAGGGGGTTTTTACAATGAGCAGTTCTTC	CASSATGGFYNEQFF
TRBJ2-5	-	TRBV12-3/TRBV12-4	many	TGTGCCAGCAGTAGAGACCGGGAGACCCAGTACTTC	CASSRDRETQYF
TRBJ2-1	-	TRBV29-1	many	TGCAGCGTTTCGGTAGCAGCTGACAATGAGCAGTTCTTC	CSVSVAADNEQFF
TRBJ2-2	TRBD2	TRBV15	many	TGTGCCACAAGACTAGCGGGGAACACCGGGGAGCTGTTTTTT	CATRLAGNTGELFF
TRBJ2-3	-	TRBV12-3/TRBV12-4	-	TGTGCCAGCAGTTTCCAGGAGGGCACAGATACGCAGTATTTT	CASSFQEGTDTQYF
TRBJ2-2	TRBD2	TRBV5-4	-	TGTGCCAGCAGCTTGGCCAGCCTAGCGGGGGGCCACGGGGAGCTGTTTTTT	CASSLASLAGGHGELFF
TRBJ1-1	-	TRBV7-3	-	TGTGCCAGCAGTAACGGGGGAAAGAGGACTGAAGCTTTCTTT	CASSNGGKRTEAFF
TRBJ1-3	-	TRBV29-1	few	TGCAGCGTTGGAGGGGGAGGAAACACCATATATTTT	CSVGGGGNTIYF
TRBJ1-2	TRBD1	TRBV4-3	few	TGCGCCAGCAGCCAGGGACAGGGGATCTATGGCTACACCTTC	CASSQGQGIYGYTF
TRBJ2-5	-	TRBV2	many	TGTGCCGTCCAAGGGGGGGAGACCCAGTACTTC	CAVQGGETQYF
TRBJ1-1	-	TRBV11-2	-	TGTGCCAGCAGCTTAAAGGGTATGGGAGCTTTCTTT	CASSLKGMGAFF
TRBJ1-2	-	TRBV7-2	few	TGTGCCAGCAGCTTAGCGACCAGCAACTATGGCTACACCTTC	CASSLATSNYGYTF
TRBJ2-3	TRBD2	TRBV5-4	-	TGTGCCAGCAGCCAGAATAGCGGGGGGGCGAATACGCAGTATTTT	CASSQNSGGANTQYF
TRBJ1-1	-	TRBV11-3	-	TGTGCCAGCAGCCCCAGCAGGGAGGGTCACACTGAAGCTTTCTTT	CASSPSREGHTEAFF